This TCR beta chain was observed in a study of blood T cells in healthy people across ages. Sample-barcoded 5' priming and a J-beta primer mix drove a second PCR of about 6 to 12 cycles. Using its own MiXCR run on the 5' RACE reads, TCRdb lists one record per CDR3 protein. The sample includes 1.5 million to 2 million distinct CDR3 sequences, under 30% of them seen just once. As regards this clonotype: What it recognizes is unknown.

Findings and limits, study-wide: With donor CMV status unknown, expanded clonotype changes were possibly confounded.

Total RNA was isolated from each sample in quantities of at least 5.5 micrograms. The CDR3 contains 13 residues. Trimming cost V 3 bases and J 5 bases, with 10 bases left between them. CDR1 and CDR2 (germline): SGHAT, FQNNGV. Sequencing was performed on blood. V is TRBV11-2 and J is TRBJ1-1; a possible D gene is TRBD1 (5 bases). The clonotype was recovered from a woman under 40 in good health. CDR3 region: CASSFDEGTEAFF. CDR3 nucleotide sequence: TGTGCCAGCAGCTTCGATGAGGGGACTGAAGCTTTCTTT. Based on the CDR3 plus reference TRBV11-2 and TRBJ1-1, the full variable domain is EAGVAQSPRYKIIEKRQSVAFWCNPISGHATLYWYQQILGQGPKLLIQFQNNGVVDDSQLPKDRFSAERLKGVDSTLKIQPAKLEDSAVYLCASSFDEGTEAFFGQGTRLTVV.